A selection of T cell receptor beta chains follows, all from one sample in a study of a mutant IDH1 vaccine in newly diagnosed glioma. TCRdb's table, derived via immunoSEQ multiplex PCR, lists solely in-frame clones and lacks some. The data show around 27,000 clones, with around 77% seen just once and approximately 9.1% held by the top ten. No antigen is known for these receptors. Sequences were derived from PBMCs, sampled from a glioma patient whose treatment included an IDH1 peptide vaccine. These receptors all come from a woman between 18 and 29 years old with glioma. Each CDR3 is given with its conserved first and last residue. A D gene is named only where the DNA matches it firmly. Some rows mark clone size as missing; the rest say once, few, many or name a class of expanded clone.

clone_size j_call d_call v_call cdr3_nt cdr3_aa
. TRBJ2-1 . TRBV30 TGTGCCTGGACTGTTTTTCGACAGAACAATGAGCAGTTCTTC CAWTVFRQNNEQFF
. TRBJ2-7 . TRBV29-1 TGCAGCGTTTTGGGTGACAGTCTATACGAGCAGTACTTC CSVLGDSLYEQYF
few TRBJ2-4 . TRBV27 TGTGCCACTCGAGACGACAGAAACATTCAGTACTTC CATRDDRNIQYF
once TRBJ1-6 TRBD1 TRBV27 TGTGCCAGCAGGTCCGGGACAGGCGGGACCTCCTCCTATAATTCACCCCTCCACTTT CASRSGTGGTSSYNSPLHF
. TRBJ2-7 TRBD2 TRBV4-1 TGCGCCAGCAGCCAAGCGACTAGCGGGAGTTACGAGCAGTACTTC CASSQATSGSYEQYF
. TRBJ2-1 TRBD2 TRBV25-1 TGTGCCAGCAGTGAAGTCAGCGGGGGGGCCTACAATGAGCAGTTCTTC CASSEVSGGAYNEQFF
. TRBJ1-5 . TRBV10-3 TGTGCCATCCACCTACCCCGGCAGCCCCAGCATTTT CAIHLPRQPQHF
. TRBJ2-5 . TRBV28 TGTGCCAGCAGTTTTCGTCTAGGGAACACCCAGTACTTC CASSFRLGNTQYF
. TRBJ2-4 . TRBV6-6 TGTGCCAGCAGTTACGATAATGGATACATTCAGTACTTC CASSYDNGYIQYF
. TRBJ2-3 TRBD1 TRBV14 TGTGCCAGCAAAGGACAGGGGTGGAGGACAGATACGCAGTATTTT CASKGQGWRTDTQYF
. TRBJ1-4 . TRBV19 TGTGCCAGTAGTGCTTCAACGGTAAAACTGTTTTTT CASSASTVKLFF
. TRBJ1-3 TRBD1 TRBV9 TGTGCCAGCAGCGTCCGGGACAGGCCCAACTCTGGAAACACCATATATTTT CASSVRDRPNSGNTIYF
few TRBJ2-3 . TRBV6-5 TGTGCCAGCAGTTACCGGGGAGCCAGCCGTGCAGATACGCAGTATTTT CASSYRGASRADTQYF
. TRBJ2-5 TRBD2 TRBV28 TGTGCCAGCAGTTCCCCCCGGGGTAGCGGGATTGAGGCCCAGTACTTC CASSSPRGSGIEAQYF
. TRBJ1-2 . TRBV29-1 TGCAGCGCCACCGTAGCCGCGGGCTATGGCTACACCTTC CSATVAAGYGYTF
. TRBJ2-2 . TRBV4-2 TGTGCCAGCAGCCAAGAAGGTGGGCATGTCGCGAACACCGGGGAGCTGTTTTTT CASSQEGGHVANTGELFF
. TRBJ1-2 TRBD1 TRBV7-2 TGTGCCAGCAGCCCTAGGACAGGAGAACATAACTATGGCTACACCTTC CASSPRTGEHNYGYTF
. TRBJ2-7 . TRBV6-5 TGTGCCAGCACCTCCCGAGCCTACGAGCAGTACTTC CASTSRAYEQYF
. TRBJ2-1 TRBD2 TRBV10-3 TGTGCCATCAGGAGGGGGGCGAACCGGACTAGCGGGGGGGATGAGCAGTTCTTC CAIRRGANRTSGGDEQFF
. TRBJ1-2 . TRBV30 TGTGCCTGGAGCGCCGGGACCATGGTCGGCTACACCTTC CAWSAGTMVGYTF
. TRBJ2-3 TRBD2 TRBV5-4 TGTGCCAGCGAGGTTAGCGGGACTAGCACAGATACGCAGTATTTT CASEVSGTSTDTQYF
. TRBJ2-5 TRBD1 TRBV5-1 TGCGCCAGCAGCTTGGAGGGACAGGGAATAGAGACCCAGTACTTC CASSLEGQGIETQYF
. TRBJ1-1 TRBD1 TRBV5-6 TGTGCCAGCAGCTTGCCGACAGGGAGCGCTGAAGCTTTCTTT CASSLPTGSAEAFF
once TRBJ1-5 . TRBV7-9 TGTGCCAGCAGCTCGACAGAGCTTCAGCCCCAGCATTTT CASSSTELQPQHF
few TRBJ1-1 . TRBV7-2 TGTGCCAGCAGCTTAACGGGGGACACTGAAGCTTTCTTT CASSLTGDTEAFF
. TRBJ2-5 . TRBV18 TGTGCCAGCTCACCCCAAGAGACCCAGTACTTC CASSPQETQYF
. TRBJ2-6 . TRBV5-6 TGTGCCAGCAGCTCCACCGGGGGAGACCCCTCTGGGGCCAACGTCCTGACTTTC CASSSTGGDPSGANVLTF
few TRBJ1-5 . TRBV9 TGTGCCAGCAGCGACGAAGGGGTACAGCCCCAGCATTTT CASSDEGVQPQHF
few TRBJ2-3 . TRBV7-6 TGTGCCAGCAGCTTCTACACAGATACGCAGTATTTT CASSFYTDTQYF
. TRBJ1-4 . TRBV2 TGTGCCAGCAGTGCCGACACTTCAACTAATGAAAAACTGTTTTTT CASSADTSTNEKLFF
. TRBJ2-7 TRBD2 TRBV6-6 TGTGCCAGCGGGACTATCCGGAACGAGCAGTACTTC CASGTIRNEQYF
. TRBJ2-7 TRBD2 TRBV5-4 TGTGCCAGCAGCTTGCCCGCGACGGGAGGGATCTACGAGCAGTACTTC CASSLPATGGIYEQYF
. TRBJ2-7 . TRBV2 TGTGCCAGCAGTGAATGGGACGATCTCAACTTC CASSEWDDLNF
. TRBJ2-2 . TRBV29-1 TGCAGCGTTGAAGAGATTTCAGTGCGAGGGGTGGCCGGGGAGCTGTTTTTT CSVEEISVRGVAGELFF
once TRBJ1-4 . TRBV5-1 TGCGCCAGCAGCTTATCTACAGCTAATGAAAAACTGTTTTTT CASSLSTANEKLFF
once TRBJ2-7 . TRBV4-1 TGCGCCAGCAGCCAAGAGGTCCGGGCAGGGGCATCCTACGAGCAGTACTTC CASSQEVRAGASYEQYF
. TRBJ1-3 . TRBV6-5 TGTGCCAGCAGGGGTACCACCTCTGGAAACACCATATATTTT CASRGTTSGNTIYF
. TRBJ1-1 . TRBV6-6 TGTGCCGGGAAGGGACTCAACACTGAAGCTTTCTTT CAGKGLNTEAFF
. TRBJ2-5 . TRBV15 TGTGCCACCAGCAGAGAACCTTCTATCCCAGAGACCCAGTACTTC CATSREPSIPETQYF